Following are 27 T cell receptor beta chains from one sample sequenced in a study of long-term antiretroviral therapy in people with HIV. Sequencing relied on immunoSEQ assay v3.0, run at survey level. Clones were read by immunoSEQ multiplex PCR, and TCRdb kept only the in-frame ones, dropping some. Counted here are approximately 15,000 clones, nearly 90% occurring once; the ten biggest clones make up around 10%. This specimen was unsorted PBMCs, taken 6.2 years after starting antiretroviral therapy. These receptors all come from a man aged 35-49 years with HIV.

This chain links TRBV6-5 with TRBJ2-7; possible D gene TRBD1, 6 bases. CDR3 length: 13 amino acids. Trimming took 5 bases from V and 1 from J, leaving 9 bases between them. The germline gives CDR1 MNHEY, CDR2 SVGAGI. The DNA for the CDR3 is TGTGCCAGCAGTCTAGGGACATCCTACGAGCAGTACTTC. As protein: CASSLGTSYEQYF.

The chain combines TRBV7-6 with TRBJ2-7, with TRBD2 identical over 9 bases. Germline values: CDR1 SGHVS, CDR2 FNYEAQ. The CDR3 has 15 residues. V trimming: 5 bases; J trimming: 2 bases; junction bases outside the gene matches: 7. CDR3 DNA sequence: TGTGCCAGCAGCCCAGGGGCTAGCGGGACCTACGAGCAGTACTTC. It encodes CASSPGASGTYEQYF. The entire variable domain, with the rest obtained from reference TRBV7-6 and TRBJ2-7, is as follows: GAGVSQSPRYKVTKRGQDVALRCDPISGHVSLYWYRQALGQGPEFLTYFNYEAQQDKSGLPNDRFSAERPEGSISTLTIQRTEQRDSAMYRCASSPGASGTYEQYFGPGTRLTVT.

This chain joins TRBV11-2 and TRBJ1-4; D unresolved. The CDR3 covers 14 residues. Trimming pared 6 bases from V and 12 bases from J, leaving 20 bases between. Germline V gene lookup returns CDR1 SGHAT and CDR2 FQNNGV. CDR3: CASSLRSSKAELFF. The CDR3 nucleotides read TGTGCCAGCAGTTTAAGGTCCTCTAAGGCAGAACTGTTTTTT.

The V gene is TRBV7-9, the J gene TRBJ2-4; D gene uncertain. Trimming shortened V by 5 bases and J by 8 bases, and 16 bases separated the two germline ends. CDR3 length: 14 residues. CDR1 is SEHNR and CDR2 is FQNEAQ in the germline V gene (reference sequence). The CDR3 reads CASSEVGLIHIQYF. The DNA of the CDR3 is TGTGCCAGCAGCGAGGTGGGCCTGATCCACATTCAGTACTTC.

This chain links TRBV13 with TRBJ2-7; TRBD1 aligns across 7 bases. The V and J ends lost 5 bases and 3 bases, in that order; junction bases with no gene match: 7. Germline loops: CDR1 PRHDT, CDR2 FYEKMQ (reference sequence). The CDR3 loop spans 14 amino acids. The CDR3 region is CASSIRTGSYEQYF. As DNA, the CDR3 is TGTGCCAGCAGCATAAGGACAGGAAGCTACGAGCAGTACTTC.

Only a few counts were recorded for this clone. V and J are TRBV7-2 and TRBJ1-5, with D uncertain. Trimming pared 1 base from V and 9 bases from J, leaving 16 bases between. There are 15 residues in the CDR3. Germline loops: CDR1 SGHTA, CDR2 FQGNSA. The CDR3 loop reads CASSLDTGNRGPQHF. The DNA of the CDR3 is TGTGCCAGCAGCTTAGATACCGGGAACCGAGGGCCCCAGCATTTT.

This chain connects TRBV7-9 to TRBJ2-7; 10 bases map to TRBD2. CDR1 and CDR2 (germline): SEHNR, FQNEAQ (reference sequence). This CDR3 contains 15 residues. Trimming at V came to 6 bases and at J to 3 bases, leaving 8 bases not matched to a gene. DNA for the CDR3: TGTGCCAGCAGTTTCGGACTAGCGGATTACTACGAGCAGTACTTC. This encodes CASSFGLADYYEQYF.

By share, this clone ranks as medium-sized. V and J are TRBV2 and TRBJ1-5, with 8 nucleotides matching TRBD1. The length of the CDR3 is 15 residues. Germline CDR1 and CDR2: SNHLY and FYNNEI. Trimming removed 2 bases from V and 3 bases from J; junction bases left unmatched: 3. The CDR3 here is CASSETDRANQPQHF. CDR3 DNA: TGTGCCAGCAGTGAAACGGACAGGGCCAATCAGCCCCAGCATTTT.

CDR3 nucleotides: TGTGCCAGCAGCGCAACTGCCAATCAGCCCCAGCATTTT. Translating it yields CASSATANQPQHF. The chain is built from TRBV7-3 and TRBJ1-5; no clear D. Looked up from germline, CDR1 is SGHTA and CDR2 is FQGTGA. V dropped 5 bases and J dropped 3 bases, with 8 bases sitting between them. This CDR3 has 13 residues.

As concerns this clone: A much larger clone lies a single base off, so this may be a read error. The chain links TRBV18 to TRBJ1-2, with D possibly matching TRBD1 (5 bases). In germline, CDR1 is KGHSH, CDR2 LQKENI. Trimming left V 2 bases short and J 4 bases short, with 11 bases between. The CDR3 extends over 14 amino acids. The DNA for the CDR3 is TGTGCCAGCTCACCAGGGCAGGGTTTCTATGGCTACACCTTC. This translates into CASSPGQGFYGYTF.

This chain joins TRBV7-8 and TRBJ1-5; no clear D gene. CDR3 length: 13 amino acids. The V end was cut by 2 bases, the J end by 1 base, with 3 bases between. Germline V CDR1 and CDR2: SGHVS, FQNEAQ. Here the CDR3 DNA reads TGTGCCAGCAGCTTAAGGAGCAATCAGCCCCAGCATTTT. It translates to CASSLRSNQPQHF.

The V call is TRBV27, the J call TRBJ2-7; tentative D call: TRBD1 (5 bases). The CDR3 consists of 12 residues. Trimming left V 6 bases short and J 0 bases short, with 6 bases between. Germline CDR1 MNHEY, CDR2 SMNVEV (reference sequence). CDR3 amino acids: CASRQASYEQYF. The CDR3 bases are TGTGCCAGCAGACAGGCCTCCTACGAGCAGTACTTC.

This clone was seen just once. Written as DNA, the CDR3 is TGTGCCAGTAGTCGTGGGGAAATTAACACTGAAGCTTTCTTT. This codes for CASSRGEINTEAFF. V usage is TRBV19 and J usage is TRBJ1-1; no firm D call. Germline CDR1 is LNHDA and CDR2 is SQIVND (reference sequence). Deletions cut 5 bases from V and 2 bases from J, with 12 bases between. This CDR3 has 14 amino acids.

This clone appeared once. The CDR3 DNA reads TGTGCCAGCAAAACTCCCTCGACATACGAGCAGTACTTC. Translating gives CASKTPSTYEQYF. J is TRBJ2-7 and V is TRBV28; D ambiguous. Trimming pared 7 bases from V and 4 bases from J, leaving 14 bases between. This CDR3 is built from 13 residues. Germline V gene sequence: CDR1 MDHEN, CDR2 SYDVKM. The full variable domain, completed using reference TRBV28 and TRBJ2-7, is DVKVTQSSRYLVKRTGEKVFLECVQDMDHENMFWYRQDPGLGLRLIYFSYDVKMKEKGDIPEGYSVSREKKERFSLILESASTNQTSMYLCASKTPSTYEQYFGPGTRLTVT.

The chain carries TRBV15 and TRBJ1-4; D is undetermined. CDR1 is LNHNV, CDR2 YYDKDF, per germline (reference sequence). Trimming removed 1 base from V and 5 bases from J, with 8 bases in between. This CDR3 spans 14 amino acids. DNA of the CDR3: TGTGCCACCAGCAGAGTACTGTTCAATGAAAAACTGTTTTTT. Translation gives CATSRVLFNEKLFF.

CDR3 nucleotides: TGCGCCAGCAGCCAAGATGATATGAGGGACACGCAGTATTTT. Protein sequence: CASSQDDMRDTQYF. V usage is TRBV4-3 and J usage is TRBJ2-3; the D gene could be TRBD1 or TRBD2 (5 bases each). This CDR3 comprises 14 residues. The V end lost 0 bases, the J end lost 9 bases, and 13 bases lay between the germline ends. In germline, CDR1 is LGHNA, CDR2 YSLEER.

This chain connects TRBV6-6 to TRBJ2-7, with 8 bases lining up with TRBD1. Germline lookup yields CDR1 MNHNY and CDR2 SVGAGI (reference sequence). Unmatched junction bases numbered 7, after V lost 0 bases and J lost 6 bases. This CDR3 has 15 amino acids. For the CDR3, the DNA is TGTGCCAGCAGTTACTCGAATGCAGGGGGCTCCGAGCAGTACTTC. It is translated as CASSYSNAGGSEQYF.

V is TRBV11-2 and J is TRBJ2-1, with TRBD1 as a possible D gene (6 bases). The CDR3 spans 16 residues. CDR1 is SGHAT, CDR2 FQNNGV, per germline. Trimming cost V 1 base and J 9 bases, with 19 bases left between them. The DNA of the CDR3 is TGTGCCAGCAGCTTAGTTCTGTCAGGGGCGTACGGTGAGCAGTTCTTC. Encoded protein: CASSLVLSGAYGEQFF.

V and J are TRBV5-6 and TRBJ1-5; 7 nucleotides match TRBD1. The V segment lost 1 base and the J segment 1 base; nucleotides outside the gene matches: 8. The CDR3 sequence is 17 residues long. In germline, CDR1 is SGHDT, CDR2 YYEEEE. The CDR3 is CASSLFTGVVSNQPQHF. As DNA, the CDR3 is TGTGCCAGCAGCTTGTTCACAGGGGTTGTGAGCAATCAGCCCCAGCATTTT.

The genes are TRBV5-1 and TRBJ1-4; D is unclear. V lost 3 bases to trimming and J lost 7 bases, with 13 bases between them. This CDR3 has 14 amino acids. Germline CDR1 reads SGHRS; CDR2 reads YFSETQ. CDR3 loop: CASSSGAPSEKLFF. DNA of the CDR3: TGCGCCAGCAGCTCAGGAGCCCCGAGTGAAAAACTGTTTTTT.

This rearrangement joins TRBV7-9 to TRBJ1-5, with 7 bases fitting TRBD1. V was clipped by 4 bases and J by 5 bases; unmatched bases: 5. This CDR3 has 14 amino acids. CDR1 SEHNR and CDR2 FQNEAQ come from the germline V gene (reference sequence). The CDR3 bases are TGTGCCAGCAGCTCCTATGGGACAGATCAGCCCCAGCATTTT. Translation: CASSSYGTDQPQHF.

The chain has TRBV19 and TRBJ1-5, with 9 nucleotides matching TRBD1. Germline assignment: CDR1 LNHDA and CDR2 SQIVND (reference sequence). Trimming removed 2 bases from V and 6 bases from J; junction bases left unmatched: 11. The CDR3 runs to 17 residues. In nucleotides, the CDR3 is TGTGCCAGTAGTATAATCGCCGGGACAGGGCTTACTCAGCCCCAGCATTTT. Residues: CASSIIAGTGLTQPQHF.

This sequence joins TRBV5-1 and TRBJ2-3; D uncertain. The ends were cut back, 1 base at V and 1 base at J, with 10 bases in the middle. Germline V gives CDR1 SGHRS, CDR2 YFSETQ. CDR3 size: 15 residues. In DNA, the CDR3 is TGCGCCAGCAGCTTGAGAGACACCCGCACAGATACGCAGTATTTT. It is translated as CASSLRDTRTDTQYF.

The chain recombines TRBV6-5 with TRBJ2-4, with a weak D call TRBD1 (8 bases). V gave up 6 bases and J gave up 7 bases, with 16 bases separating them. Looked up from germline, CDR1 is MNHEY and CDR2 is SVGAGI. This CDR3 is 14 amino acids long. CDR3 DNA sequence: TGTGCCAGCAGAGAACAGGGGGAGGGGAACATTCAGTACTTC. This sequence encodes CASREQGEGNIQYF.

The chain is built from TRBV9 and TRBJ2-4; no clear D gene. The V gene's germline CDR1 is SGDLS and CDR2 YYNGEE. The CDR3 loop spans 13 amino acids. The ends were cut back, 3 bases at V and 2 bases at J, with 6 bases in the middle. The CDR3 is CASSGLSKNIQYF. DNA for the CDR3: TGTGCCAGCAGCGGGCTTTCCAAAAACATTCAGTACTTC.

The V and J genes are TRBV7-2 and TRBJ2-3, with D possibly matching TRBD2 (5 bases). CDR1 is SGHTA, CDR2 FQGNSA, per germline. The length of the CDR3 is 14 residues. Trimming stripped 1 base from V and 4 bases from J, with 9 bases between. The CDR3 DNA reads as TGTGCCAGCAGCTTAGTTGCGAGGGCAGATACGCAGTATTTT. It encodes CASSLVARADTQYF.

The V gene is TRBV28, the J gene TRBJ2-7; TRBD2 matches at 8 bases. The CDR3 length is 15 residues. CDR1 and CDR2 (germline): MDHEN, SYDVKM. V trimming: 2 bases; J trimming: 3 bases; junction bases outside the gene matches: 6. CDR3 sequence (DNA): TGTGCCAGCAGTTTAGGGGCAGCGGGGGTCTACGAGCAGTACTTC. Amino acid sequence: CASSLGAAGVYEQYF.